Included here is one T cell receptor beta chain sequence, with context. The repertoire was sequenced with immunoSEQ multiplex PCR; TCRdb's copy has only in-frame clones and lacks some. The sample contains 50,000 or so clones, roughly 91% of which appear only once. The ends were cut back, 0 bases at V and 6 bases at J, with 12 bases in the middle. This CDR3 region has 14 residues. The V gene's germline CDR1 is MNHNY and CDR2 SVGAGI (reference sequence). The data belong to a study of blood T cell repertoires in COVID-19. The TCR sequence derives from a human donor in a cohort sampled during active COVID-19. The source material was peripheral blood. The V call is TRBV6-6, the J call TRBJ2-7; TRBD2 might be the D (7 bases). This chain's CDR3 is CASSYSRGGGEQYV. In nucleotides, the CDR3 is TGTGCCAGCAGTTACTCGAGGGGGGGCGGCGAGCAGTACGTC.